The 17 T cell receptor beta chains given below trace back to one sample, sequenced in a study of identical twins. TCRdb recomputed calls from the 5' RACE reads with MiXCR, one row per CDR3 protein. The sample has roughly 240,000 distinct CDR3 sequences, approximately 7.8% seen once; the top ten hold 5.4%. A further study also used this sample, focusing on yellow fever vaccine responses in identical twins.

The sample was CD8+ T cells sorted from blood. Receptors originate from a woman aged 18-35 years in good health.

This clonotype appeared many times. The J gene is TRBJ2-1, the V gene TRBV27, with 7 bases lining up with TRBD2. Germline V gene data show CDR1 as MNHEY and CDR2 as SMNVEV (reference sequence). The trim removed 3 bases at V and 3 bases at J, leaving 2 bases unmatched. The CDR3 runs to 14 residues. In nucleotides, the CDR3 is TGTGCCAGCAGTTTTGGGGGGGACTACAATGAGCAGTTCTTC. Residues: CASSFGGDYNEQFF.

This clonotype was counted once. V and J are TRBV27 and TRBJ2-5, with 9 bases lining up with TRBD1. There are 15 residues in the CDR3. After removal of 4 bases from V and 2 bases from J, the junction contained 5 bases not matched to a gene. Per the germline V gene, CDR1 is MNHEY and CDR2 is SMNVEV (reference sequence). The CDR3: CASSWTGAIQETQYF. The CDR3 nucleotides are TGTGCCAGCAGTTGGACAGGGGCTATACAAGAGACCCAGTACTTC.

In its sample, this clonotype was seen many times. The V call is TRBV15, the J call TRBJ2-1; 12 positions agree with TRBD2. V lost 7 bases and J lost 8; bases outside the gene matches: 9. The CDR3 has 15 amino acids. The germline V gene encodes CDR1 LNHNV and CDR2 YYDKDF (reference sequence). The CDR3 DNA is TGTGCCACCAACCCGACTAGCGGGAGTATGGATGAGCAGTTCTTC. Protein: CATNPTSGSMDEQFF.

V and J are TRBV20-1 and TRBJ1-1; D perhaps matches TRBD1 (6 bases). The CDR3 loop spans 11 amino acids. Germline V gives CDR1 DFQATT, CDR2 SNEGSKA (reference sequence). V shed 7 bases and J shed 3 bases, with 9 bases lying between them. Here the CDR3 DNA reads TGCAGTGACAGGGTTGACACTGAAGCTTTCTTT. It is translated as CSDRVDTEAFF.

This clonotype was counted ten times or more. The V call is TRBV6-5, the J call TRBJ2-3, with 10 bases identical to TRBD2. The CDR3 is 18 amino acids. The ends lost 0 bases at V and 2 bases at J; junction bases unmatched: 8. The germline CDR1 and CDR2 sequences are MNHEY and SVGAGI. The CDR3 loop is CASSYSLAGEGDTDTQYF. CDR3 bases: TGTGCCAGCAGTTACTCCCTAGCGGGGGAAGGGGACACAGATACGCAGTATTTT.

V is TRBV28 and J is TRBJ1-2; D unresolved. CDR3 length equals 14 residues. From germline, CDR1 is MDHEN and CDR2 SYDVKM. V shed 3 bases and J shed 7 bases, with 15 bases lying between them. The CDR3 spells CASSFSALQVGYTF. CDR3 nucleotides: TGTGCCAGCAGTTTTAGTGCGCTGCAGGTTGGCTACACCTTC.

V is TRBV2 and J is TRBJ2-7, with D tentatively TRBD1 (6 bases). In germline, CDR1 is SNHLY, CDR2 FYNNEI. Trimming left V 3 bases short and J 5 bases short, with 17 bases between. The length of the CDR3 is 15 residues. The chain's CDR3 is CASSDGTSGFHEQYV. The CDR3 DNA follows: TGTGCCAGCAGTGACGGGACATCGGGCTTCCACGAGCAGTACGTC.

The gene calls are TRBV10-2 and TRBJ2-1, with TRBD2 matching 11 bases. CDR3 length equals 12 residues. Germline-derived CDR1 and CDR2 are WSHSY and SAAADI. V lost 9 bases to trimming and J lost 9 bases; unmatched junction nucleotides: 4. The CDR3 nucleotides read TGCGCCAGTCTAGCGGGGGGAAGTGAGCAGTTCTTC. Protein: CASLAGGSEQFF.

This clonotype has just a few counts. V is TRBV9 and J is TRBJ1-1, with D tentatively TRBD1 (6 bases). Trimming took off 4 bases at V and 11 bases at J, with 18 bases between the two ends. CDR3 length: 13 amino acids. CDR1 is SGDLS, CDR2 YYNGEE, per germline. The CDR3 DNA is TGTGCCAGCAGCTCAACCTCGGGGGCGCAGGCTTTCTTT. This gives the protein CASSSTSGAQAFF.

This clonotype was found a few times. The CDR3: CASSQDGMEPLHF. In DNA form, the CDR3 reads TGTGCCAGCAGCCAAGATGGGATGGAACCCCTCCACTTT. The chain employs TRBV14 and TRBJ1-6; D gene uncertain. CDR1 is SGHDN and CDR2 is FVKESK in the germline V gene. V was clipped by 0 bases and J by 12 bases, with 9 bases between them. The CDR3 sequence is 13 residues long.

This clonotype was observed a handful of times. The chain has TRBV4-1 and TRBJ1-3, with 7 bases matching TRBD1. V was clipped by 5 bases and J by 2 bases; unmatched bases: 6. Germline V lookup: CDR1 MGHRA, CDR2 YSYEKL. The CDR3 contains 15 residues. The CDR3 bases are TGCGCCAGCAGCAGACCTCAGGGGGCTGGAAACACCATATATTTT. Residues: CASSRPQGAGNTIYF.

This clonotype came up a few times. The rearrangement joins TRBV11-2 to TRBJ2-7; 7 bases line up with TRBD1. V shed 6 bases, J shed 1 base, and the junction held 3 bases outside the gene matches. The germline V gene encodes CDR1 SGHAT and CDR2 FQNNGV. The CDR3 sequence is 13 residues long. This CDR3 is CASSMTGSYEQYV. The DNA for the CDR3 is TGTGCCAGCAGTATGACAGGGTCCTACGAGCAGTACGTC.

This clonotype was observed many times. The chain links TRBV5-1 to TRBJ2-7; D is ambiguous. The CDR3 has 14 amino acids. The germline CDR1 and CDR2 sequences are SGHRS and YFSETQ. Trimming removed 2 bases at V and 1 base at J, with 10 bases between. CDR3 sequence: CASSFSGGSYEQYV. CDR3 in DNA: TGCGCCAGCAGCTTCTCCGGCGGATCCTACGAGCAGTACGTC.

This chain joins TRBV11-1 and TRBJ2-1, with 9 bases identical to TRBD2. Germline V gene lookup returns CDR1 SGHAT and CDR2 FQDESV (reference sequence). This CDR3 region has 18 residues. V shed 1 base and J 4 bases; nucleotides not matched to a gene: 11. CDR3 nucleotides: TGTGCCAGCAGCTTAGGGGGCCAACTAGCGGGCCGATACAATGAGCAGTTCTTC. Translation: CASSLGGQLAGRYNEQFF.

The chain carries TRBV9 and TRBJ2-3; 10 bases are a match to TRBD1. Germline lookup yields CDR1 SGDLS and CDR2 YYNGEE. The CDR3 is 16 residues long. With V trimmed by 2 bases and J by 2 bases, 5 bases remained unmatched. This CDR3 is CASSVGQGGNTDTQYF. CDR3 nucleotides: TGTGCCAGCAGCGTCGGACAGGGGGGAAACACAGATACGCAGTATTTT.

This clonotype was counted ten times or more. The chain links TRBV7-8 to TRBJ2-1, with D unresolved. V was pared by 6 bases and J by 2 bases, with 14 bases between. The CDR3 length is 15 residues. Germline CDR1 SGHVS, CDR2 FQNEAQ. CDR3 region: CASRPDLHTYNEQFF. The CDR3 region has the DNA TGTGCCAGCAGGCCAGATCTGCATACCTACAATGAGCAGTTCTTC.

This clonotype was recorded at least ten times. The chain's CDR3 is CASSSAHTDTQYF. CDR3 nucleotides: TGTGCCAGCAGCTCCGCCCACACAGATACGCAGTATTTT. The chain carries TRBV12-3 or TRBV12-4 and TRBJ2-3; D ambiguous. The germline V and J ends were trimmed by 6 bases and 2 bases, with 9 bases remaining between them. The CDR3 extends over 13 amino acids.